This T cell receptor (beta chain) was captured by sequencing in a study of T cells in women clearing cervical HPV infection. Sequencing was performed with immunoSEQ multiplex PCR; in TCRdb, only in-frame clones are kept and a portion is missing. Its table lists about 34,000 clones. Sequences were obtained from blood buffy coat. The receptor's source is a woman between 18 and 69 years old with a cervical HPV16 infection that either progressed to CIN3+ or cleared (not recorded which).

CDR3 residues: CASSLAGGHYNEQFF. Partial CDR3 DNA: TGTGCCAGCAGCCTAGCGGGGGGGCACTACAATGAG. J is TRBJ2-1 and V is TRBV7-3; 12 bases line up with TRBD2. The read terminates 3 residues ahead of where the CDR3 ends, so the germline J gene completes it. The J segment lost 3 bases and the V segment lost 5 bases, leaving 2 bases of the junction unmatched. Germline V gene data show CDR1 as SGHTA and CDR2 as FQGTGA. The CDR3 sequence is 15 residues long.